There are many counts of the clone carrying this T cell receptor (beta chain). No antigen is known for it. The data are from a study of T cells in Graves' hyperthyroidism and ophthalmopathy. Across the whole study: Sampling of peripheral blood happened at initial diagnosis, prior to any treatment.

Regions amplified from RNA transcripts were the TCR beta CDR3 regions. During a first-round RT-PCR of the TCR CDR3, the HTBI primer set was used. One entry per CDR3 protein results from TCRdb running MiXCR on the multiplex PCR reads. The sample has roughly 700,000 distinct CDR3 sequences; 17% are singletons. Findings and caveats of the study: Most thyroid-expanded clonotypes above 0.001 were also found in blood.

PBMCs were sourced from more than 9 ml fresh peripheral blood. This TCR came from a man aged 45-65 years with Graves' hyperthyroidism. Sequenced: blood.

The CDR3 here is CASSLSLTGEDPNTGELFF. The CDR3 bases are TGTGCCAGCAGTTTATCCCTGACAGGGGAGGATCCCAACACCGGGGAGCTGTTTTTT. V gene TRBV28 combines with J gene TRBJ2-2; TRBD1 matches at 8 bases. With 1 base clipped from V and 2 bases from J, the junction kept 12 bases outside the gene matches. The CDR3 runs to 19 residues. CDR1 and CDR2 (germline): MDHEN, SYDVKM.